Each of the 20 T cell receptor beta chains below was sequenced from the same sample in a study of spatial heterogeneity in lung cancer. Described time point: sample taken at primary tumor resection. TCRdb reprocessed the 5' RACE reads via MiXCR and lists one record per CDR3 protein. The data contain around 89,000 distinct CDR3 sequences, 12% of them singletons. This specimen consisted of PBMCs, obtained at surgery. These receptors were obtained from a male donor with early-stage non-small cell lung cancer.

The V and J genes are TRBV7-9 and TRBJ1-2, with TRBD1 matching over 8 bases. The V gene's germline CDR1 is SEHNR and CDR2 FQNEAQ (reference sequence). The CDR3 runs 15 residues. With V trimmed by 5 bases and J by 4 bases, 9 bases remained unmatched. The CDR3, as DNA: TGTGCCAGCAGCACAACAGGGGGGTCTTTCTATGGCTACACCTTC. This sequence encodes CASSTTGGSFYGYTF.

In this sample, this clonotype turned up many times. This chain uses TRBV4-3 with TRBJ2-1; 10 bases line up with TRBD2. The trim removed 3 bases at V and 0 bases at J, leaving 2 bases unmatched. The V gene's germline CDR1 is LGHNA and CDR2 YSLEER. This CDR3 contains 16 residues. The CDR3 DNA is TGCGCCAGCAGCCAGTCTAGCGGGAGCTCCTACAATGAGCAGTTCTTC. Translating it yields CASSQSSGSSYNEQFF.

This clonotype came up a few times. The chain uses TRBV9 and TRBJ2-5; 9 bases align to TRBD1. The germline gives CDR1 SGDLS, CDR2 YYNGEE. Germline trimming cut 0 bases from V and 4 bases from J; bases unmatched to any gene: 7. This CDR3 contains 16 residues. The CDR3 DNA follows: TGTGCCAGCAGCGTAGCTGCGGGACAGGGCAGAGAGACCCAGTACTTC. It specifies CASSVAAGQGRETQYF. The full variable domain, rest sourced from reference TRBV9 and TRBJ2-5, is DSGVTQTPKHLITATGQRVTLRCSPRSGDLSVYWYQQSLDQGLQFLIQYYNGEERAKGNILERFSAQQFPDLHSELNLSSLELGDSALYFCASSVAAGQGRETQYFGPGTRLLVL.

This chain joins TRBV18 and TRBJ2-7; no clear D. Germline CDR1 is KGHSH and CDR2 is LQKENI. This CDR3 contains 13 residues. V gave up 2 bases and J gave up 2 bases, with 7 bases separating them. CDR3 in DNA: TGTGCCAGCTCACCATCGGGCGCCTACGAGCAGTACTTC. As protein: CASSPSGAYEQYF.

In this sample, this clonotype turned up many times. V and J are TRBV24-1 and TRBJ2-1; D gene ambiguous. Between the trimmed V and J ends, which lost 0 bases and 6 bases, there was a span of 8 bases. Germline CDR1 and CDR2: KGHDR and SFDVKD. The CDR3 length is 14 residues. The CDR3 loop reads CATSDLPRSNEQFF. The CDR3 DNA reads TGTGCCACCAGTGATTTGCCACGGAGCAATGAGCAGTTCTTC.

This sequence joins TRBV7-6 and TRBJ2-7, with TRBD2 matching over 11 bases. The CDR3 extends over 15 amino acids. Germline assignment: CDR1 SGHVS and CDR2 FNYEAQ. J was trimmed by 3 bases and V by 6 bases; bases with no gene match: 7. The chain's CDR3 is CASRPIAGGNYEQYF. The CDR3 coding sequence is TGTGCCAGCAGACCGATAGCGGGAGGGAACTACGAGCAGTACTTC.

This sequence joins TRBV6-2 or TRBV6-3 and TRBJ2-7; the D is unclear. The CDR3 is 12 amino acids. Trimming left V 2 bases short and J 7 bases short, with 9 bases between. Per germline, CDR1 MNHEY and CDR2 SVGEGT. The CDR3 is CASSYGLREQYF. CDR3 nucleotide sequence: TGTGCCAGCAGTTACGGGCTCCGAGAGCAGTACTTC.

This rearrangement joins TRBV6-6 to TRBJ2-7; no clear D. Germline CDR1 reads MNHNY; CDR2 reads SVGAGI (reference sequence). The CDR3 totals 12 residues. V gave up 7 bases and J gave up 4 bases, with 11 bases separating them. The CDR3 DNA sequence: TGTGCCAGCAACTCCCCCGATTACGAGCAGTACTTC. The encoded protein is CASNSPDYEQYF.

J is TRBJ2-7 and V is TRBV5-1; D tentatively fits TRBD1 or TRBD2 (5 bases each). Germline CDR1 SGHRS, CDR2 YFSETQ. CDR3 length: 13 residues. Trimming removed 3 bases from V and 5 bases from J, with 12 bases in between. The CDR3 sequence: CASSSGTVHEQYF. DNA of the CDR3: TGCGCCAGCAGCTCTGGGACGGTCCACGAGCAGTACTTC.

Ten or more counts support this clonotype. The rearrangement links TRBV10-3 to TRBJ2-7; TRBD2 is a possible D gene (5 bases). Trimming shortened V by 0 bases and J by 6 bases, and 12 bases separated the two germline ends. Per germline, CDR1 ENHRY and CDR2 SYGVKD. CDR3 size: 14 residues. The chain's CDR3 is CAISESTSGGEQYF. The CDR3 nucleotides are TGTGCCATCAGTGAGTCGACGAGCGGAGGCGAGCAGTACTTC.

The gene calls are TRBV9 and TRBJ2-7, with 11 nucleotides matching TRBD2. CDR3 size: 14 residues. The V gene end was trimmed by 2 bases and the J gene end by 5 bases; junction bases not matched to a gene: 3. Germline V CDR1 and CDR2: SGDLS, YYNGEE. CDR3 DNA: TGTGCCAGCAGCGTTAGCGGGAGGGCCCACGAGCAGTACTTC. This gives the protein CASSVSGRAHEQYF.

This clonotype was recorded at least ten times. V gene TRBV4-1 combines with J gene TRBJ1-5; D gene unclear. The CDR3 extends over 14 amino acids. Deletions cut 4 bases from V and 6 bases from J, with 13 bases between. Per germline, CDR1 MGHRA and CDR2 YSYEKL. This CDR3 reads CASSLTSVAQPQHF. DNA of the CDR3: TGCGCCAGCAGCCTTACCTCGGTGGCTCAGCCCCAGCATTTT.

This clonotype was seen only a few times. The CDR3 region is CASSLLRAEPQHF. Written as DNA, the CDR3 is TGTGCCAGCAGCTTACTCCGGGCTGAGCCCCAGCATTTT. The chain combines TRBV7-2 with TRBJ1-5; D is unresolved. Germline assignment: CDR1 SGHTA and CDR2 FQGNSA. V lost 2 bases to trimming and J lost 8 bases, with 10 bases between them. The CDR3 consists of 13 residues.

This clonotype was counted a few times. This chain uses TRBV20-1 with TRBJ1-1; maybe TRBD1 (5 bases). CDR3 length: 14 residues. The V end was cut by 3 bases, the J end by 0 bases, with 11 bases between. Germline V gene data show CDR1 as DFQATT and CDR2 as SNEGSKA (reference sequence). The CDR3 protein is CSARSGHLNTEAFF. The CDR3, as DNA: TGCAGTGCTAGGTCTGGACATTTGAACACTGAAGCTTTCTTT.

This clonotype showed up just a few times. This sequence joins TRBV20-1 and TRBJ1-1; a possible D gene is TRBD1 (5 bases). V lost 2 bases and J 4 bases, leaving 14 bases between the germline ends. The CDR3 extends over 14 amino acids. Looked up from germline, CDR1 is DFQATT and CDR2 is SNEGSKA (reference sequence). CDR3 protein: CSARQGGSGTEAFF. CDR3 coding DNA: TGCAGTGCTAGACAGGGTGGCAGTGGCACTGAAGCTTTCTTT.

This chain joins TRBV4-1 and TRBJ1-4; D gene uncertain. Germline assignment: CDR1 MGHRA and CDR2 YSYEKL. Between the trimmed V and J ends, which lost 0 bases and 0 bases, there was a span of 14 bases. This CDR3 has 18 amino acids. The chain's CDR3 is CASSQDQRTFATNEKLFF. In DNA form, the CDR3 reads TGCGCCAGCAGCCAAGATCAGAGGACTTTCGCAACTAATGAAAAACTGTTTTTT.

The table lists this clonotype with a few counts. The chain combines TRBV29-1 with TRBJ1-4; D unclear. Trimming removed 8 bases at V and 6 bases at J, with 19 bases between. Germline values: CDR1 SQVTM, CDR2 ANQGSEA. The CDR3 has 14 amino acids. The CDR3 loop reads CSSPPGVWDEKLFF. CDR3 DNA: TGCAGCTCCCCCCCCGGAGTATGGGATGAAAAACTGTTTTTT.

The rearrangement joins TRBV7-2 to TRBJ1-2; a weak D match, TRBD1 (6 bases). The CDR3 covers 13 residues. V shed 3 bases and J shed 5 bases, with 10 bases lying between them. CDR1 is SGHTA and CDR2 is FQGNSA in the germline V gene. The CDR3 nucleotides are TGTGCCAGCAGCTTGAGTCAGGGGTATGGCTACACCTTC. Translating gives CASSLSQGYGYTF.

This clonotype was picked up many times. The V gene is TRBV20-1, the J gene TRBJ1-5, with a weak D call TRBD1 (5 bases). Looked up from germline, CDR1 is DFQATT and CDR2 is SNEGSKA (reference sequence). This CDR3 is built from 13 residues. V gave up 3 bases and J gave up 2 bases, with 8 bases separating them. CDR3 amino acids: CSARGGGNQPQHF. The CDR3 coding sequence is TGCAGTGCTAGGGGAGGGGGCAATCAGCCCCAGCATTTT.

This clonotype has a count of ten or more. The chain uses TRBV29-1 and TRBJ2-7; tentatively, D is TRBD1 (6 bases). With 7 bases removed from V and 4 bases from J, the gap between germline ends came to 17 bases. Germline CDR1 and CDR2: SQVTM and ANQGSEA. This CDR3 spans 13 amino acids. The CDR3 protein is CSATGQMPYEQYF. The CDR3 bases are TGCAGCGCCACAGGACAGATGCCTTACGAGCAGTACTTC.